Shown below are 24 T cell receptor beta chains from a single sample sequenced in a study of control samples from healthy donors and cancer patients. Profiled with immunoSEQ multiplex PCR; TCRdb holds only in-frame clones, not every one. The table records around 140,000 clones, about nine tenths of them present only once. The source material was PBMCs. These receptors came from a man aged 45-60 years with head and neck cancer.

J is TRBJ1-1 and V is TRBV5-1, with D unresolved. This CDR3 is 13 amino acids long. Per the germline V gene, CDR1 is SGHRS and CDR2 is YFSETQ. V lost 1 base and J lost 7, with 11 bases in between. The CDR3 is CASSLSAANEAFF. The CDR3 DNA follows: TGCGCCAGCAGCTTGTCGGCGGCGAATGAAGCTTTCTTT.

This chain joins TRBV10-2 and TRBJ2-7, with TRBD2 identical over 10 bases. V was clipped by 2 bases and J by 2 bases; unmatched bases: 3. Germline V CDR1 and CDR2: WSHSY, SAAADI. This CDR3 region has 15 residues. The CDR3 here is CASSEVLAGAYEQYF. The CDR3 nucleotides are TGCGCCAGCAGTGAGGTCCTAGCGGGAGCCTACGAGCAGTACTTC.

The chain couples TRBV6-5 to TRBJ2-7, with 8 bases lining up with TRBD1. Germline V gene data show CDR1 as MNHEY and CDR2 as SVGAGI. The CDR3 loop spans 12 amino acids. V shed 10 bases and J 6 bases; nucleotides not matched to a gene: 8. CDR3: CANQGARGEQYF. The CDR3 DNA sequence: TGTGCCAACCAGGGGGCTCGGGGCGAGCAGTACTTC.

The J gene is TRBJ2-1, the V gene TRBV5-1, with TRBD2 matching 11 bases. Trimming at V came to 5 bases and at J to 7 bases, leaving 8 bases not matched to a gene. The CDR3 runs 15 residues. CDR1 and CDR2 (germline): SGHRS, YFSETQ. In nucleotides, the CDR3 is TGCGCCAGCAGTTTTAGCGGGGGGGCCAATAATGAGCAGTTCTTC. Translation: CASSFSGGANNEQFF.

This chain links TRBV27 with TRBJ2-1; 9 bases agree with TRBD1. V was clipped by 6 bases and J by 8 bases; unmatched bases: 11. The V gene's germline CDR1 is MNHEY and CDR2 SMNVEV (reference sequence). The CDR3 is 15 residues long. CDR3 protein: CASSTRTGAVDEQFF. The CDR3 DNA follows: TGTGCCAGCAGCACCCGGACAGGGGCGGTAGATGAGCAGTTCTTC.

The V call is TRBV7-3, the J call TRBJ2-2, with 7 bases aligning to TRBD1. Germline V gene data show CDR1 as SGHTA and CDR2 as FQGTGA. J lost 4 bases, V lost 0 bases, and 14 bases had no gene match. The CDR3 consists of 19 residues. The CDR3 nucleotides read TGTGCCAGCAGCTTAACCCTCGTCCGGGACAGATCATTCACCGGGGAGCTGTTTTTT. Amino acid sequence: CASSLTLVRDRSFTGELFF.

The chain is built from TRBV6-6 and TRBJ2-5; possibly TRBD1 for D (5 bases). The germline V and J ends were trimmed by 2 bases and 1 base, with 8 bases remaining between them. Germline loops: CDR1 MNHNY, CDR2 SVGAGI (reference sequence). This CDR3 has 14 residues. The CDR3 coding sequence is TGTGCCAGCAGTTACCTCGACAGCCAAGAGACCCAGTACTTC. It encodes CASSYLDSQETQYF.

V is TRBV5-4 and J is TRBJ1-5; possible D gene TRBD1, 5 bases. Germline loops: CDR1 SGHNT, CDR2 YYREEE (reference sequence). Trimming shortened V by 1 base and J by 4 bases, and 12 bases separated the two germline ends. The CDR3 sequence is 15 residues long. Written as DNA, the CDR3 is TGTGCCAGCAGCTTGCAGGGCACGGGAAATCAGCCCCAGCATTTT. This encodes CASSLQGTGNQPQHF.

The chain links TRBV7-9 to TRBJ2-1; 10 bases agree with TRBD2. Trimming cost V 8 bases and J 3 bases; bases outside gene matches: 4. CDR3 length equals 14 residues. The germline V gene encodes CDR1 SEHNR and CDR2 FQNEAQ (reference sequence). This CDR3 is CASGSGGDYNEQFF. The DNA of the CDR3 is TGTGCCAGCGGAAGCGGGGGGGACTACAATGAGCAGTTCTTC.

The chain has TRBV5-4 and TRBJ2-1; D unresolved. V dropped 4 bases and J dropped 0 bases, with 17 bases sitting between them. From germline, CDR1 is SGHNT and CDR2 YYREEE (reference sequence). The CDR3 contains 17 residues. Here the CDR3 reads CASSAEPAVSSYNEQFF. CDR3 DNA sequence: TGTGCCAGCAGCGCAGAGCCTGCAGTGAGCTCCTACAATGAGCAGTTCTTC.

This chain connects TRBV30 to TRBJ2-1, with no clear D. The germline V gene has CDR1 GTSNPN and CDR2 SVGIG (reference sequence). This CDR3 is built from 14 residues. V shed 2 bases and J shed 3 bases, with 11 bases lying between them. Written as DNA, the CDR3 is TGTGCCTGGAGTTACGGTGCCCGCTACAATGAGCAGTTCTTC. Its protein is CAWSYGARYNEQFF.

The chain couples TRBV4-2 to TRBJ2-1, with D maybe TRBD2 (5 bases). CDR1 and CDR2 from the germline V gene are LGHNA and YNFKEQ. V lost 4 bases and J lost 3, with 10 bases in between. This CDR3 spans 14 amino acids. The DNA of the CDR3 is TGTGCCAGCAGCCCCTTAGGAGGCTACAATGAGCAGTTCTTC. Translation: CASSPLGGYNEQFF.

V usage is TRBV5-5 and J usage is TRBJ1-1; TRBD1 agrees at 8 bases. V lost 2 bases and J lost 4; bases outside the gene matches: 4. The CDR3 contains 14 residues. CDR1 and CDR2 from the germline V gene are SGHKS and YYEKEE (reference sequence). The CDR3 is CASSFYQGATEAFF. The CDR3 DNA reads TGTGCCAGCAGCTTTTATCAGGGGGCCACTGAAGCTTTCTTT.

The V and J genes are TRBV6-6 and TRBJ1-3; D ambiguous. In germline, CDR1 is MNHNY, CDR2 SVGAGI (reference sequence). This CDR3 is built from 14 residues. V was cut by 6 bases and J by 0 bases, with 9 bases left in between. The CDR3 DNA is TGTGCCAGCAGCCTCCACTACTCTGGAAACACCATATATTTT. This translates into CASSLHYSGNTIYF.

The chain employs TRBV11-1 and TRBJ2-1; 7 bases are a match to TRBD2. The V gene end was trimmed by 4 bases and the J gene end by 4 bases; junction bases not matched to a gene: 1. Per the germline V gene, CDR1 is SGHAT and CDR2 is FQDESV (reference sequence). CDR3 length: 13 amino acids. This CDR3 reads CASSWGGYNEQFF. The CDR3 DNA sequence: TGTGCCAGCAGCTGGGGGGGGTACAATGAGCAGTTCTTC.

The chain combines TRBV5-1 with TRBJ2-5; maybe TRBD1 (5 bases). V was trimmed by 1 base and J by 4 bases, leaving 17 bases between them. Germline assignment: CDR1 SGHRS and CDR2 YFSETQ. The length of the CDR3 is 16 residues. The CDR3 loop reads CASSLTGSAASETQYF. Here the CDR3 DNA reads TGCGCCAGCAGCTTGACAGGCTCCGCCGCGTCAGAGACCCAGTACTTC. Based on the CDR3 plus reference TRBV5-1 and TRBJ2-5, the full variable domain is KAGVTQTPRYLIKTRGQQVTLSCSPISGHRSVSWYQQTPGQGLQFLFEYFSETQRNKGNFPGRFSGRQFSNSRSEMNVSTLELGDSALYLCASSLTGSAASETQYFGPGTRLLVL.

The V and J genes are TRBV3-1 (or the pseudogene TRBV3-2) and TRBJ2-3; D not certain. The CDR3 length is 15 residues. The V end was cut by 1 base, the J end by 4 bases, with 12 bases between. Germline V gene lookup returns CDR1 LGHDT and CDR2 YNNKEL (reference sequence). The CDR3 spells CASSQGWQVPDTQYF. The CDR3 region has the DNA TGTGCCAGCAGCCAAGGGTGGCAGGTGCCAGATACGCAGTATTTT.

V gene TRBV23-1 combines with J gene TRBJ1-2, with D unclear. TRBV23-1 is annotated as an ORF whose role is uncertain. V was cut by 6 bases and J by 5 bases, with 22 bases left in between. The CDR3 extends over 16 amino acids. The CDR3 spells CASSRHSVGLGYGYTF. The CDR3 nucleotides are TGCGCCAGCAGCCGACACAGTGTGGGTCTGGGGTATGGCTACACCTTC.

This clone was detected only once. The chain couples TRBV28 to TRBJ1-6; D unresolved. The CDR3 extends over 16 amino acids. Germline-derived CDR1 and CDR2 are MDHEN and SYDVKM. The V end lost 3 bases, the J end lost 0 bases, and 9 bases lay between the germline ends. CDR3 in DNA: TGTGCCAGCAGTTTCAGCTCCAGCTCCTATAATTCACCCCTCCACTTT. It encodes CASSFSSSSYNSPLHF. The whole variable domain, filled in from reference TRBV28 and TRBJ1-6, reads DVKVTQSSRYLVKRTGEKVFLECVQDMDHENMFWYRQDPGLGLRLIYFSYDVKMKEKGDIPEGYSVSREKKERFSLILESASTNQTSMYLCASSFSSSSYNSPLHFGNGTRLTVT.

This chain connects TRBV5-5 to TRBJ2-7; D gene uncertain. V lost 0 bases, J lost 3 bases, and 10 bases lay in between. Germline lookup yields CDR1 SGHKS and CDR2 YYEKEE (reference sequence). The CDR3 spans 14 residues. The CDR3 loop reads CASSLAAENYEQYF. Written as DNA, the CDR3 is TGTGCCAGCAGCTTGGCGGCGGAGAACTACGAGCAGTACTTC.

This clone was recorded only once. V is TRBV29-1 and J is TRBJ1-2; tentatively, D is TRBD1 (5 bases). This CDR3 comprises 12 residues. Per germline, CDR1 SQVTM and CDR2 ANQGSEA. Trimming shortened V by 4 bases and J by 8 bases, and 14 bases separated the two germline ends. The CDR3 loop reads CSVGGESRGYTF. The CDR3 DNA reads TGCAGCGTTGGGGGGGAGTCTAGGGGCTACACCTTC. Using reference TRBV29-1 and TRBJ1-2 for the parts outside the CDR3, the full variable domain is SAVISQKPSRDICQRGTSLTIQCQVDSQVTMMFWYRQQPGQSLTLIATANQGSEATYESGFVIDKFPISRPNLTFSTLTVSNMSPEDSSIYLCSVGGESRGYTFGSGTRLTVV.

V is TRBV6-5 and J is TRBJ1-2; no clear D gene. The CDR3 has 13 residues. Germline CDR1 MNHEY, CDR2 SVGAGI. V lost 0 bases and J lost 8, with 10 bases in between. The CDR3 region is CASSYSSLAGYTF. The CDR3 DNA reads as TGTGCCAGCAGTTACTCAAGTTTAGCGGGCTACACCTTC.

V and J are TRBV18 and TRBJ1-1; the match to TRBD1 covers 7 bases. There are 13 residues in the CDR3. With 3 bases clipped from V and 8 bases from J, the junction kept 6 bases outside the gene matches. The V gene's germline CDR1 is KGHSH and CDR2 LQKENI. DNA for the CDR3: TGTGCCAGCTCACCCAGGGAGGACAGGGAAGCTTTCTTT. Protein sequence: CASSPREDREAFF. The whole variable domain, filled in from reference TRBV18 and TRBJ1-1, reads NAGVMQNPRHLVRRRGQEARLRCSPMKGHSHVYWYRQLPEEGLKFMVYLQKENIIDESGMPKERFSAEFPKEGPSILRIQQVVRGDSAAYFCASSPREDREAFFGQGTRLTVV.

The rearrangement links TRBV18 to TRBJ2-5, with TRBD2 as a possible D gene (6 bases). Germline CDR1 and CDR2: KGHSH and LQKENI. V lost 1 base and J 0 bases, leaving 9 bases between the germline ends. The CDR3 runs 15 residues. The CDR3 sequence: CASSPQVADQETQYF. The CDR3 region has the DNA TGTGCCAGCTCACCACAGGTAGCGGACCAAGAGACCCAGTACTTC.